This entry lists 8 T cell receptor beta chains sequenced from one sample in a study of shared clonotypes between healthy human individuals. The protocol was immunoSEQ multiplex PCR, while the TCRdb copy is restricted to in-frame clones and leaves out a portion. This table has about half a million clones, roughly 80% appearing once. Source material: PBMCs. Receptor source: a middle-aged woman in good health. Some clones in this sample may be carry-over from other donors' samples.

The chain employs TRBV28 and TRBJ2-7; 9 nucleotides line up with TRBD2. Germline loops: CDR1 MDHEN, CDR2 SYDVKM. The CDR3 extends over 11 amino acids. V was pared by 10 bases and J by 5 bases, with 3 bases of the junction left unmatched. The CDR3 reads CAIIAGDEQYF. CDR3 DNA: TGTGCCATCATAGCGGGAGACGAGCAGTACTTC.

The chain is built from TRBV28 and TRBJ2-7; a weak D match, TRBD1 (6 bases). V was trimmed by 5 bases and J by 3 bases, leaving 11 bases between them. Per the germline V gene, CDR1 is MDHEN and CDR2 is SYDVKM. This CDR3 has 13 residues. DNA of the CDR3: TGTGCCAGCAGTCCCGGCAGGGGCTACGAGCAGTACTTC. Its translation: CASSPGRGYEQYF.

The rearrangement uses TRBV29-1 and TRBJ2-7; D tentatively fits TRBD1 or TRBD2 (6 bases each). Germline lookup yields CDR1 SQVTM and CDR2 ANQGSEA. This CDR3 has 14 amino acids. V lost 8 bases and J lost 8, with 25 bases in between. DNA for the CDR3: TGCAGCTTCTCGAAGGGGGGATTAGCTACGCAGCAGTACTTC. This encodes CSFSKGGLATQQYF.

The chain has TRBV7-2 and TRBJ2-1; D uncertain. The ends were cut back, 3 bases at V and 7 bases at J, with 7 bases in the middle. Per germline, CDR1 SGHTA and CDR2 FQGNSA. The CDR3 is 12 residues long. CDR3 DNA: TGTGCCAGCAGCTTCGCAAGGAATGAGCAGTTCTTC. Translating gives CASSFARNEQFF.

As concerns this clone: It is likely a read error: a sequence one base away is far more abundant. This chain connects TRBV11-3 to TRBJ2-1; D unclear. This CDR3 has 15 amino acids. CDR1 and CDR2 from the germline V gene are SGHNT and YENEEA. With 0 bases removed from V and 7 bases from J, the gap between germline ends came to 13 bases. CDR3 bases: TGTGCCAGCAGCTTAGACTGGAGACCGTTTAATGAGCAGTTCTTC. This sequence encodes CASSLDWRPFNEQFF.

This clone has only a few counts. V and J are TRBV29-1 and TRBJ2-7; TRBD1 is a possible D gene (6 bases). Per germline, CDR1 SQVTM and CDR2 ANQGSEA. The length of the CDR3 is 12 residues. With 5 bases removed from V and 2 bases from J, the gap between germline ends came to 10 bases. Here the CDR3 reads CSVSQGPYEQYF. Written as DNA, the CDR3 is TGCAGCGTTAGTCAGGGGCCCTACGAGCAGTACTTC.

This clone was found once. A far more abundant clone sits one base away, making this likely a read error. The chain carries TRBV11-2 and TRBJ1-2; D is perhaps TRBD1 (6 bases). The CDR3 has 13 amino acids. The germline CDR1 and CDR2 sequences are SGHAT and FQNNGV. V was pared by 8 bases and J by 4 bases, with 14 bases between. CDR3 protein: CASCQGTTYGYTF. CDR3 nucleotide sequence: TGTGCCAGCTGCCAGGGGACAACCTATGGCTACACCTTC.

This chain connects TRBV15 to TRBJ2-6; 7 positions agree with TRBD2. J gave up 4 bases and V 0 bases, and 3 bases lay outside the gene matches. The CDR3 has 16 amino acids. Germline V gives CDR1 LNHNV, CDR2 YYDKDF (reference sequence). CDR3 sequence reads: CATSREWGGGANVLTF. DNA of the CDR3: TGTGCCACCAGCAGAGAATGGGGAGGGGGGGCCAACGTCCTGACTTTC. Looking up the rest from reference TRBV15 and TRBJ2-6 gives the full variable domain: DAMVIQNPRYQVTQFGKPVTLSCSQTLNHNVMYWYQQKSSQAPKLLFHYYDKDFNNEADTPDNFQSRRPNTSFCFLDIRSPGLGDTAMYLCATSREWGGGANVLTFGAGSRLTVL.